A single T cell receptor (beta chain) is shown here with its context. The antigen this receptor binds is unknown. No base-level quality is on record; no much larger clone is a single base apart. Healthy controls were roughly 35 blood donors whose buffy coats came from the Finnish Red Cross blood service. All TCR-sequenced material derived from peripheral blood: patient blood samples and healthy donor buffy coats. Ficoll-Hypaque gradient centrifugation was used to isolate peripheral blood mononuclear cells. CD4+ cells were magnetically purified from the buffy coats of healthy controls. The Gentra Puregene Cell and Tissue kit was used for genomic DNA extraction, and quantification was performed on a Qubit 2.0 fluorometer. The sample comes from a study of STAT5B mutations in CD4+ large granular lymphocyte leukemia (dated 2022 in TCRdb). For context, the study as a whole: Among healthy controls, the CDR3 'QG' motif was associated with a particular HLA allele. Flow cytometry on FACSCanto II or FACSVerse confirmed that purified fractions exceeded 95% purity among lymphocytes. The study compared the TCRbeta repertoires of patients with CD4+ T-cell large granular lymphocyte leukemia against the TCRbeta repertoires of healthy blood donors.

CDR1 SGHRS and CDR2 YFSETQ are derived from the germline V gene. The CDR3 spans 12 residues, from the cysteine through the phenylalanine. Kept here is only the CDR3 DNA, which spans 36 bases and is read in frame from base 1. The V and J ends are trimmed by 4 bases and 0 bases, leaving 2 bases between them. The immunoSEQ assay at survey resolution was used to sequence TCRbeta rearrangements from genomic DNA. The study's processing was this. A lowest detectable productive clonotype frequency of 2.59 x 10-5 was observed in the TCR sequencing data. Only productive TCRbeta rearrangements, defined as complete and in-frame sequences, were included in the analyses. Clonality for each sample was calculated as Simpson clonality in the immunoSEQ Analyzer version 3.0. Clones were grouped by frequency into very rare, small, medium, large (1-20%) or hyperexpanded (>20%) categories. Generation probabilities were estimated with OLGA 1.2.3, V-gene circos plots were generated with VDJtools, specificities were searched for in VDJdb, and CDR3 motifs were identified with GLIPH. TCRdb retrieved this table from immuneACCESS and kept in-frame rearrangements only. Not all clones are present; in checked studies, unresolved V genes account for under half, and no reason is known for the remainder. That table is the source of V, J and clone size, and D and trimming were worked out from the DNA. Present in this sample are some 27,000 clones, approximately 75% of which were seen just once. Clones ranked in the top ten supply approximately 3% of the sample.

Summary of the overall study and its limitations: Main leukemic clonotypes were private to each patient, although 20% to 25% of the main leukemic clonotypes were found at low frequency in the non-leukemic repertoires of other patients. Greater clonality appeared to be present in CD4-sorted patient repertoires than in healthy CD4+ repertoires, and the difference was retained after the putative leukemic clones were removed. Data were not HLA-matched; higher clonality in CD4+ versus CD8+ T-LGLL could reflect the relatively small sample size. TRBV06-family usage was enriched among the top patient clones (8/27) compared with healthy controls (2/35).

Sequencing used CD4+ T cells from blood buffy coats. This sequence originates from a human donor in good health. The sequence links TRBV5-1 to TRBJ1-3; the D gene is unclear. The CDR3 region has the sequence CASSNSGNTIYF. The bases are TGCGCCAGCAGCAACTCTGGAAACACCATATATTTT.